This passage covers 24 T cell receptor beta chains from one sample sequenced in a study of sequential checkpoint blockade in melanoma. As to treatment: randomized to nivolumab then ipilimumab (arm A) or the reverse (arm B). TCRdb's table, derived via immunoSEQ multiplex PCR, lists solely in-frame clones and lacks some. Among approximately 4,900 clones, roughly 21% were seen once, and the ten largest hold 7.5% to 10%. The specimen comprised tumor tissue (inferred from file names), sampled from a patient given nivolumab and ipilimumab in sequence. These receptors all stem from a human donor with melanoma.

The chain couples TRBV28 to TRBJ2-2; D is perhaps TRBD1 or TRBD2 (5 bases each). The germline CDR1 and CDR2 sequences are MDHEN and SYDVKM. V lost 8 bases and J 2 bases, leaving 18 bases between the germline ends. The CDR3 totals 16 residues. CDR3 nucleotide sequence: TGTGCCAGCGTAACGTGGGGGTTCACCAACACCGGGGAGCTGTTTTTT. This gives the protein CASVTWGFTNTGELFF.

Ten or more counts support this clone. This chain links TRBV11-3 with TRBJ1-2, with D perhaps TRBD1 (5 bases). The CDR3 has 16 residues. The V gene's germline CDR1 is SGHNT and CDR2 YENEEA. Trimming removed 3 bases from V and 4 bases from J, with 18 bases in between. The CDR3 is CASSLSAGWGSYGYTF. CDR3 in DNA: TGTGCCAGCAGCTTGTCAGCAGGGTGGGGGAGCTATGGCTACACCTTC.

This clone occurred a few times. The rearrangement uses TRBV6-4 and TRBJ2-7; D not resolved. The CDR3 contains 11 residues. Germline-derived CDR1 and CDR2 are MRHNA and SNTAGT. The V and J ends lost 8 bases and 0 bases respectively, with 5 bases between them. The CDR3 sequence is CASCISYEQYF. Here the CDR3 DNA reads TGTGCCAGCTGCATCTCCTACGAGCAGTACTTC.

Within the sample, this clone is medium-sized. The chain employs TRBV28 and TRBJ2-5, with 9 bases matching TRBD1. The CDR3 totals 16 residues. V lost 5 bases to trimming and J lost 4 bases; unmatched junction nucleotides: 11. Germline V gene data show CDR1 as MDHEN and CDR2 as SYDVKM. CDR3 nucleotide sequence: TGTGCCAGCAGTCAACCCCGAGGACAGGGGAGAGAGACCCAGTACTTC. Its protein is CASSQPRGQGRETQYF.

The CDR3 nucleotides read TGTGCCATCAGTGAGCAAGCCTCGGGACTAGCATCAGATACGCAGTATTTT. It is translated as CAISEQASGLASDTQYF. The chain employs TRBV10-3 and TRBJ2-3, with TRBD2 identical over 9 bases. Germline V gives CDR1 ENHRY, CDR2 SYGVKD. The CDR3 consists of 17 residues. V lost 2 bases to trimming and J lost 4 bases; unmatched junction nucleotides: 10.

This clone is labeled as medium-sized. The J gene is TRBJ1-6, the V gene TRBV28; D not resolved. V was cut by 4 bases and J by 0 bases, with 13 bases left in between. The CDR3 is 17 amino acids. CDR1 and CDR2 from the germline V gene are MDHEN and SYDVKM. The CDR3 region is CASSSNDGSSYNSPLHF. CDR3 DNA sequence: TGTGCCAGCAGTTCGAACGACGGGAGCTCCTATAATTCACCCCTCCACTTT. The full variable domain, completed using reference TRBV28 and TRBJ1-6, is DVKVTQSSRYLVKRTGEKVFLECVQDMDHENMFWYRQDPGLGLRLIYFSYDVKMKEKGDIPEGYSVSREKKERFSLILESASTNQTSMYLCASSSNDGSSYNSPLHFGNGTRLTVT.

J is TRBJ1-5 and V is TRBV12-5; D ambiguous. This CDR3 has 13 residues. Germline lookup yields CDR1 LGHNT and CDR2 FRNRAP. This chain's CDR3 is CASNLGSNQPQHF. The CDR3 bases are TGTGCCAGCAATCTGGGTAGCAATCAGCCCCAGCATTTT.

This clone came up a few times. The chain uses TRBV6-8 and TRBJ2-7; perhaps TRBD2 as D (5 bases). Trimming cost V 0 bases and J 5 bases, with 17 bases left between them. Per the germline V gene, CDR1 is MNHGY and CDR2 is SAAAGT. CDR3 length equals 16 residues. The CDR3 loop reads CASSYSGPGIGDEQYF. CDR3 DNA sequence: TGTGCCAGCAGTTACTCGGGCCCCGGGATAGGTGACGAGCAGTACTTC.

This clone has only a few counts. The chain uses TRBV28 and TRBJ2-7, with TRBD2 matching over 7 bases. With V trimmed by 6 bases and J by 7 bases, 6 bases remained unmatched. This CDR3 comprises 12 residues. The germline gives CDR1 MDHEN, CDR2 SYDVKM. The CDR3 region has the DNA TGTGCCAGCAGACAAAGGCGGGGGGAGCAGTACTTC. This sequence encodes CASRQRRGEQYF.

This clone was observed a handful of times. The gene calls are TRBV28 and TRBJ2-7; 7 nucleotides match TRBD2. The J segment lost 4 bases and the V segment lost 8 bases, leaving 11 bases of the junction unmatched. This CDR3 is 14 amino acids long. From germline, CDR1 is MDHEN and CDR2 SYDVKM. CDR3 residues: CASRLPGAGYEQYF. CDR3 nucleotides: TGTGCCAGCCGCCTCCCCGGAGCGGGGTACGAGCAGTACTTC.

The sample holds a few counts of this clone. The chain has TRBV2 and TRBJ1-1; D ambiguous. V gave up 0 bases and J gave up 2 bases, with 7 bases separating them. The CDR3 is made up of 14 amino acids. Germline CDR1 reads SNHLY; CDR2 reads FYNNEI. CDR3 in amino acids: CASSEAPENTEAFF. CDR3 bases: TGTGCCAGCAGTGAAGCGCCAGAAAACACTGAAGCTTTCTTT.

The chain is built from TRBV12-5 and TRBJ2-3, with 9 bases fitting TRBD1. Germline V gives CDR1 LGHNT, CDR2 FRNRAP. This CDR3 is built from 14 residues. Trimming at V came to 6 bases and at J to 3 bases, leaving 4 bases not matched to a gene. DNA of the CDR3: TGTGCTAGTGGATCCGGACAGGGGACAGATACGCAGTATTTT. It translates to CASGSGQGTDTQYF. Combining the CDR3 with reference TRBV12-5 and TRBJ2-3 gives the whole variable domain DARVTQTPRHKVTEMGQEVTMRCQPILGHNTVFWYRQTMMQGLELLAYFRNRAPLDDSGMPKDRFSAEMPDATLATLKIQPSEPRDSAVYFCASGSGQGTDTQYFGPGTRLTVL.

CDR3 sequence (DNA): TGTGCCAGCTCACCAATGCAGGGGAGCACAGATACGCAGTATTTT. Protein product: CASSPMQGSTDTQYF. The chain recombines TRBV18 with TRBJ2-3; D might be TRBD1 (6 bases). The ends were cut back, 2 bases at V and 0 bases at J, with 9 bases in the middle. This CDR3 contains 15 residues. Germline V lookup: CDR1 KGHSH, CDR2 LQKENI.

This sequence joins TRBV6-8 and TRBJ2-3; possibly TRBD2 for D (6 bases). There are 15 residues in the CDR3. CDR1 is MNHGY, CDR2 SAAAGT, per germline. V shed 4 bases and J shed 4 bases, with 15 bases lying between them. CDR3 amino acids: CASSFTSHRPDTQYF. The CDR3 region has the DNA TGTGCCAGCAGTTTCACTAGCCACCGGCCAGATACGCAGTATTTT.

This clone was seen ten or more times. The chain employs TRBV6-8 and TRBJ2-7, with 7 bases fitting TRBD1. The CDR3 is 15 amino acids. The ends lost 6 bases at V and 3 bases at J; junction bases unmatched: 11. Germline V lookup: CDR1 MNHGY, CDR2 SAAAGT. Here the CDR3 reads CASSRGQTLLYEQYF. CDR3 in DNA: TGTGCCAGCAGCCGGGGACAGACCCTCCTCTACGAGCAGTACTTC.

The genes are TRBV6-8 and TRBJ1-1; 7 positions agree with TRBD1. V shed 0 bases and J 4 bases; nucleotides not matched to a gene: 5. In germline, CDR1 is MNHGY, CDR2 SAAAGT. This CDR3 contains 15 residues. The CDR3 DNA follows: TGTGCCAGCAGTTACTCCGTCAGGGGGAGCACTGAAGCTTTCTTT. Translation gives CASSYSVRGSTEAFF.

This clone counts as large. The CDR3 reads CASSESGVNTEAFF. The DNA of the CDR3 is TGCGCCAGCAGTGAGTCTGGAGTGAACACTGAAGCTTTCTTT. The J gene is TRBJ1-1, the V gene TRBV10-2; D uncertain. This CDR3 is 14 amino acids long. V was trimmed by 0 bases and J by 0 bases, leaving 5 bases between them. Germline V gives CDR1 WSHSY, CDR2 SAAADI.

This clone occurred a few times. The V call is TRBV29-1, the J call TRBJ2-2; 14 bases are a match to TRBD2. Germline lookup yields CDR1 SQVTM and CDR2 ANQGSEA. This CDR3 spans 16 amino acids. With V trimmed by 3 bases and J by 6 bases, 6 bases remained unmatched. The CDR3 DNA reads TGCAGCGTTGAGGGACTAGCGGGAGATGGGGCCGGGGAGCTGTTTTTT. Its translation: CSVEGLAGDGAGELFF.

Only a few counts were recorded for this clone. V is TRBV18 and J is TRBJ2-7; no definite D call. Per germline, CDR1 KGHSH and CDR2 LQKENI. The CDR3 covers 12 residues. The V end lost 3 bases, the J end lost 5 bases, and 8 bases lay between the germline ends. The CDR3 sequence: CASSPRSNEQYF. DNA of the CDR3: TGTGCCAGCTCACCGAGATCCAACGAGCAGTACTTC.

This clone turned up a few times. The V and J genes are TRBV9 and TRBJ2-3; either TRBD1 or TRBD2 may fit D (5 bases each). V was shortened by 3 bases and J by 1 base, with 12 bases between the two germline ends. Germline V CDR1 and CDR2: SGDLS, YYNGEE. This CDR3 spans 15 amino acids. The CDR3 bases are TGTGCCAGCAGCGCCGGGGCTAAGGGCACAGATACGCAGTATTTT. Translated: CASSAGAKGTDTQYF. The whole variable domain, filled in from reference TRBV9 and TRBJ2-3, reads DSGVTQTPKHLITATGQRVTLRCSPRSGDLSVYWYQQSLDQGLQFLIQYYNGEERAKGNILERFSAQQFPDLHSELNLSSLELGDSALYFCASSAGAKGTDTQYFGPGTRLTVL.

By its share, this clone is medium-sized. The J gene is TRBJ2-1, the V gene TRBV11-3; 8 nucleotides line up with TRBD2. CDR1 is SGHNT, CDR2 YENEEA, per germline. V was pared by 4 bases and J by 5 bases, with 7 bases of the junction left unmatched. CDR3 size: 15 residues. CDR3 in amino acids: CASSSTRAGDNEQFF. The CDR3 DNA sequence: TGTGCCAGCAGCTCCACTAGAGCGGGGGACAATGAGCAGTTCTTC.

The chain recombines TRBV5-1 with TRBJ2-5, with TRBD1 matching 8 bases. V was pared by 0 bases and J by 4 bases, with 8 bases of the junction left unmatched. The germline V gene has CDR1 SGHRS and CDR2 YFSETQ. This CDR3 has 16 amino acids. In DNA form, the CDR3 reads TGCGCCAGCAGCTTGGGAGGACAGGGAGCGGGAGAGACCCAGTACTTC. Its translation: CASSLGGQGAGETQYF. The full variable domain, its missing parts supplied by reference TRBV5-1 and TRBJ2-5, is KAGVTQTPRYLIKTRGQQVTLSCSPISGHRSVSWYQQTPGQGLQFLFEYFSETQRNKGNFPGRFSGRQFSNSRSEMNVSTLELGDSALYLCASSLGGQGAGETQYFGPGTRLLVL.

This clone was counted only a few times. The CDR3 here is CASSSARGRPTEAFF. The CDR3 region has the DNA TGTGCCAGCAGCTCCGCCCGGGGGCGACCCACTGAAGCTTTCTTT. The gene calls are TRBV6-8 and TRBJ1-1; TRBD1 is a possible D gene (6 bases). Germline V gene data show CDR1 as MNHGY and CDR2 as SAAAGT. V was cut by 6 bases and J by 4 bases, with 18 bases left in between. CDR3 length: 15 residues.

V usage is TRBV5-1 and J usage is TRBJ2-7; D call uncertain. The CDR3 is made up of 14 amino acids. From germline, CDR1 is SGHRS and CDR2 YFSETQ. Trimming pared 0 bases from V and 4 bases from J, leaving 11 bases between. The CDR3 DNA reads TGCGCCAGCAGCTTGGAGGGTGCTGGATACGAGCAGTACTTC. This translates into CASSLEGAGYEQYF.